The entry that follows covers one TCR beta chain sequence. The CDR3 loop spans 13 amino acids. V gave up 1 base and J gave up 11 bases, with 11 bases separating them. Germline V gene data show CDR1 as SGHVS and CDR2 as FQNEAQ. Using immunoSEQ multiplex PCR, the repertoire was profiled, and TCRdb retains in-frame clones only, with some absent. The sample contains about half a million clones, approximately 83% of which appear only once. This sample stems from a study of blood T cell repertoires in COVID-19. The sequencing input was peripheral blood. This rearrangement joins TRBV7-8 to TRBJ1-4; TRBD1 is a possible D gene (5 bases). This clonotype was sampled from a human donor in a cohort sampled during active COVID-19. CDR3 in amino acids: CASSLGKGAKLFF. The CDR3 DNA sequence: TGTGCCAGCAGCTTAGGAAAAGGGGCTAAACTGTTTTTT.